This T cell receptor (beta chain) was recovered during a study of a mutant IDH1 vaccine in newly diagnosed glioma. Study-level background: Treated individuals were approximately 62% male and approximately 38% female, averaging roughly 38 years of age.

Per the germline V gene, CDR1 is LGHNA and CDR2 is YSLEER. The germline V and J ends were trimmed by 0 bases and 3 bases, with 17 bases remaining between them. The CDR3 has 17 amino acids. Sequencing used immunoSEQ multiplex PCR; TCRdb keeps in-frame clones, though not all of them. The sample has over 30,000 clones; 85% to 90% are singletons. Time point: week 47, end of study. With topical imiquimod, each dose of the vaccine consisted of 300 ug of mutant IDH1 20-mer peptide. Administration of eight vaccinations to patients took place in weeks 1, 3, 5, 7, 11, 15, 19, 23. Comments on this clone: What it binds is not known.

The origin of this receptor is a woman in her 30s with glioma. V and J are TRBV4-3 and TRBJ1-2; perhaps TRBD1 as D (5 bases). The source was PBMCs, collected from a glioma patient whose treatment included an IDH1 peptide vaccine. CDR3 nucleotide sequence: TGCGCCAGCAGCCAAGACAGAGTAGTAGCAGGGCACTATGGCTACACCTTC. This gives the protein CASSQDRVVAGHYGYTF.